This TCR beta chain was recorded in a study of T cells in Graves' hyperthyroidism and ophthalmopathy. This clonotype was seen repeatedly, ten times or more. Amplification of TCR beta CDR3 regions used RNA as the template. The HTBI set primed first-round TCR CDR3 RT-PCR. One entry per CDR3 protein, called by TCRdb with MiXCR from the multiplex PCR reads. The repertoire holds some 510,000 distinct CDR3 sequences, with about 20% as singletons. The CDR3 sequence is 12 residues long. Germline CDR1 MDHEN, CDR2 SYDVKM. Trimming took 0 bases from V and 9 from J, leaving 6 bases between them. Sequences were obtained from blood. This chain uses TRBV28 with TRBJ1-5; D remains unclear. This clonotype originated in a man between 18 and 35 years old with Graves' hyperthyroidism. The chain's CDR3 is CASSLWAGPQHF. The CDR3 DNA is TGTGCCAGCAGTTTATGGGCGGGGCCCCAGCATTTT.